The 27 T cell receptor beta chains listed next were all sequenced from one sample in a study of cytomegalovirus exposure and HLA in healthy donors. Primers: 60 Vbeta forward and 13 Jbeta reverse. This table comes from immunoSEQ multiplex PCR, and its TCRdb copy is limited to in-frame clones, with some not included. The sample has about 150,000 clones, 65% to 85% seen once. Material: PBMCs. The receptors derive from a man between 18 and 29 years old in good health and CMV-seronegative.

The chain employs TRBV29-1 and TRBJ1-3; 7 bases are shared with TRBD1. Germline CDR1 SQVTM, CDR2 ANQGSEA. V lost 7 bases, J lost 0 bases, and 9 bases stayed unmatched. The CDR3 totals 15 residues. CDR3 nucleotide sequence: TGCAGCGCCATAGACAGGGCCCACTCTGGAAACACCATATATTTT. This sequence encodes CSAIDRAHSGNTIYF.

The sample holds one count of this clone. The chain is built from TRBV6-5 and TRBJ1-6, with D uncertain. The CDR3 loop spans 14 amino acids. Germline V gives CDR1 MNHEY, CDR2 SVGAGI. Trimming shortened V by 6 bases and J by 9 bases, and 15 bases separated the two germline ends. The CDR3 is CASRPAERGSPLHF. CDR3 nucleotides: TGTGCCAGCAGGCCGGCTGAGAGAGGTTCACCCCTCCACTTT.

The genes are TRBV9 and TRBJ1-4; D is possibly TRBD1 (5 bases). The V end lost 4 bases, the J end lost 2 bases, and 12 bases lay between the germline ends. Germline V CDR1 and CDR2: SGDLS, YYNGEE. The CDR3 sequence is 15 residues long. CDR3 coding DNA: TGTGCCAGCAGCCCTTCCAGGGTGACTAATGAAAAACTGTTTTTT. Amino acids: CASSPSRVTNEKLFF.

This chain connects TRBV5-1 to TRBJ2-2; possible D gene TRBD1, 5 bases. Per germline, CDR1 SGHRS and CDR2 YFSETQ. The V and J ends lost 5 bases and 3 bases respectively, with 11 bases between them. The CDR3 spans 14 residues. This CDR3 reads CASSYLGDTGELFF. In DNA form, the CDR3 reads TGCGCCAGCAGTTACCTAGGGGACACCGGGGAGCTGTTTTTT.

The rearrangement joins TRBV7-9 to TRBJ2-7, with 8 bases matching TRBD1. With V trimmed by 1 base and J by 6 bases, 17 bases remained unmatched. The CDR3 totals 18 residues. Germline V gene lookup returns CDR1 SEHNR and CDR2 FQNEAQ (reference sequence). The CDR3 bases are TGTGCCAGCAGCTTAGATGCTAGCCGATGGACAGGGCTCAGCGAGCAGTACTTC. Residues: CASSLDASRWTGLSEQYF.

The chain has TRBV19 and TRBJ1-5; no definite D call. The V end lost 1 base, the J end lost 4 bases, and 11 bases lay between the germline ends. The CDR3 contains 15 residues. Germline V gene data show CDR1 as LNHDA and CDR2 as SQIVND (reference sequence). CDR3 sequence (DNA): TGTGCCAGTAGTATAGTGGGCCTCTGGAATCAGCCCCAGCATTTT. It encodes CASSIVGLWNQPQHF. Full variable domain (outside the CDR3, taken from reference TRBV19 and TRBJ1-5): DGGITQSPKYLFRKEGQNVTLSCEQNLNHDAMYWYRQDPGQGLRLIYYSQIVNDFQKGDIAEGYSVSREKKESFPLTVTSAQKNPTAFYLCASSIVGLWNQPQHFGDGTRLSIL.

This chain joins TRBV28 and TRBJ2-7, with 7 bases lining up with TRBD2. This CDR3 spans 15 amino acids. Per the germline V gene, CDR1 is MDHEN and CDR2 is SYDVKM. V was pared by 2 bases and J by 11 bases, with 15 bases of the junction left unmatched. DNA for the CDR3: TGTGCCAGCAGTTTAGGGGGAGGGAGGGCTCAGCGGGAGTACGTC. This translates into CASSLGGGRAQREYV.

This clone was recorded only once. V usage is TRBV29-1 and J usage is TRBJ2-1, with 10 positions matching TRBD1. The germline V gene has CDR1 SQVTM and CDR2 ANQGSEA. The length of the CDR3 is 13 residues. The ends lost 5 bases at V and 5 bases at J; junction bases unmatched: 3. The CDR3 region has the DNA TGCAGCGTTTCCGGGACAGGGGACAATGAGCAGTTCTTC. Protein product: CSVSGTGDNEQFF.

This chain joins TRBV19 and TRBJ2-1, with 14 bases aligning to TRBD2. CDR1 is LNHDA, CDR2 SQIVND, per germline (reference sequence). V trimming: 9 bases; J trimming: 8 bases; junction bases outside the gene matches: 6. The length of the CDR3 is 14 residues. As DNA, the CDR3 is TGTGCCAGCAGTCGGACTAGCGGGGGGTATGAGCAGTTCTTC. This codes for CASSRTSGGYEQFF.

In its sample, this clone was seen a few times. CDR3 protein: CASSSGSIRVFF. CDR3 DNA sequence: TGTGCCAGCAGTAGTGGGAGTATTAGAGTTTTCTTT. The chain links TRBV28 to TRBJ1-1; no clear D. The CDR3 runs to 12 residues. Germline V gives CDR1 MDHEN, CDR2 SYDVKM. Trimming took 5 bases from V and 13 from J, leaving 17 bases between them.

The chain recombines TRBV2 with TRBJ2-5; possible D gene TRBD2, 6 bases. The CDR3 is 17 residues long. Germline values: CDR1 SNHLY, CDR2 FYNNEI. The germline V and J ends were trimmed by 6 bases and 3 bases, with 23 bases remaining between them. CDR3 sequence reads: CASSRLEWGVGEETQYF. DNA of the CDR3: TGTGCCAGCAGCCGATTAGAGTGGGGGGTCGGGGAAGAGACCCAGTACTTC. Full variable domain (rest looked up from reference TRBV2 and TRBJ2-5): EPEVTQTPSHQVTQMGQEVILRCVPISNHLYFYWYRQILGQKVEFLVSFYNNEISEKSEIFDDQFSVERPDGSNFTLKIRSTKLEDSAMYFCASSRLEWGVGEETQYFGPGTRLLVL.

The rearrangement uses TRBV6-5 and TRBJ1-5; 7 nucleotides align to TRBD1. Germline-derived CDR1 and CDR2 are MNHEY and SVGAGI. Germline trimming cut 4 bases from V and 7 bases from J; bases unmatched to any gene: 4. The CDR3 sequence is 13 residues long. CDR3 DNA sequence: TGTGCCAGCAGTTCTCAGGGGGACCAGCCCCAGCATTTT. Its protein product is CASSSQGDQPQHF.

V and J are TRBV27 and TRBJ2-7; D is perhaps TRBD1 (6 bases). This CDR3 region has 14 residues. Trimming took 6 bases from V and 6 from J, leaving 18 bases between them. Looked up from germline, CDR1 is MNHEY and CDR2 is SMNVEV (reference sequence). CDR3 region: CASSQGRVGGEQYV. In DNA form, the CDR3 reads TGTGCCAGCAGCCAAGGTAGGGTAGGGGGCGAGCAGTACGTC.

As to this clone: At one boundary the junction diverges from the germline segment, which might be a read error. The chain has TRBV5-4 and TRBJ2-2; D is perhaps TRBD1 or TRBD2 (6 bases each). There are 15 residues in the CDR3. Per germline, CDR1 SGHNT and CDR2 YYREEE (reference sequence). The CDR3 reads CASNLGGLNTGELFF. In DNA, the CDR3 is TGTGCCAGCAACTTGGGGGGCCTGAACACCGGGGAGCTGTTTTTT.

The chain recombines TRBV5-1 with TRBJ2-5; no firm D call. Germline V gene sequence: CDR1 SGHRS, CDR2 YFSETQ. V was shortened by 0 bases and J by 5 bases, with 5 bases between the two germline ends. This CDR3 spans 12 amino acids. CDR3 residues: CASSLASETQYF. The CDR3 coding sequence is TGCGCCAGCAGCTTGGCCTCGGAGACCCAGTACTTC.

The chain carries TRBV7-2 and TRBJ2-3, with unresolved D. There are 14 residues in the CDR3. Germline-derived CDR1 and CDR2 are SGHTA and FQGNSA. V was pared by 5 bases and J by 1 base, with 10 bases between. CDR3 in DNA: TGTGCCAGCAGCCCCTCCCCTGGCACAGATACGCAGTATTTT. Amino acids: CASSPSPGTDTQYF.

This rearrangement joins TRBV5-1 to TRBJ2-5, with 14 bases aligning to TRBD2. The CDR3 spans 17 residues. With 0 bases clipped from V and 4 bases from J, the junction kept 5 bases outside the gene matches. CDR1 is SGHRS, CDR2 YFSETQ, per germline. CDR3 bases: TGCGCCAGCAGCTTGGTCCCTGGACTAGCGGGGGGAGAGACCCAGTACTTC. It is translated as CASSLVPGLAGGETQYF.

The chain joins TRBV9 to TRBJ1-4; 7 bases match TRBD1. CDR1 and CDR2 from the germline V gene are SGDLS and YYNGEE. The CDR3 spans 15 residues. J gave up 7 bases and V 0 bases, and 6 bases lay outside the gene matches. The CDR3 protein is CASSVAETGAEKLFF. The CDR3 DNA sequence: TGTGCCAGCAGCGTAGCCGAAACAGGGGCTGAAAAACTGTTTTTT. The whole variable domain, filled in from reference TRBV9 and TRBJ1-4, reads DSGVTQTPKHLITATGQRVTLRCSPRSGDLSVYWYQQSLDQGLQFLIQYYNGEERAKGNILERFSAQQFPDLHSELNLSSLELGDSALYFCASSVAETGAEKLFFGSGTQLSVL.

There are a few counts of this clone. The genes are TRBV30 and TRBJ1-6; D is perhaps TRBD1 (5 bases). This CDR3 has 15 residues. Germline V gene data show CDR1 as GTSNPN and CDR2 as SVGIG (reference sequence). The V and J ends lost 4 bases and 1 base respectively, with 11 bases between them. In DNA, the CDR3 is TGTGCCTGGAACCTTGGGGGGTCCTATAATTCACCCCTCCACTTT. It specifies CAWNLGGSYNSPLHF.

This clone was counted only a few times. The gene calls are TRBV19 and TRBJ1-1; 10 bases are shared with TRBD1. This CDR3 comprises 13 residues. V was clipped by 9 bases and J by 3 bases; unmatched bases: 4. Germline V gene lookup returns CDR1 LNHDA and CDR2 SQIVND (reference sequence). The CDR3 coding sequence is TGTGCCAGCCTAGGACAGGGGGACACTGAAGCTTTCTTT. Its protein is CASLGQGDTEAFF.

The V gene is TRBV7-9, the J gene TRBJ2-1, with TRBD2 matching 7 bases. This CDR3 spans 17 amino acids. Germline CDR1 SEHNR, CDR2 FQNEAQ (reference sequence). Trimming cost V 1 base and J 4 bases; bases outside gene matches: 10. Here the CDR3 reads CASSLGSGGRIYNEQFF. CDR3 nucleotides: TGTGCCAGCAGCTTAGGTTCGGGGGGAAGGATATACAATGAGCAGTTCTTC.

The V call is TRBV4-1, the J call TRBJ1-5, with D uncertain. This CDR3 is 16 amino acids long. Germline V gene data show CDR1 as MGHRA and CDR2 as YSYEKL. The V gene lost 1 base and the J gene lost 3 bases, with 13 bases spanning the gap. The CDR3 spells CASSQGRVSVNQPQHF. The CDR3 DNA reads TGCGCCAGCAGCCAAGGGAGGGTGTCGGTCAATCAGCCCCAGCATTTT.

CDR3 nucleotides: TGTGCCAGTAGTAGGACAGGCTCCTACGAGCAGTACTTC. Translation gives CASSRTGSYEQYF. The chain joins TRBV19 to TRBJ2-7; 7 nucleotides line up with TRBD1. The germline V gene has CDR1 LNHDA and CDR2 SQIVND (reference sequence). V was clipped by 4 bases and J by 0 bases; unmatched bases: 0. This CDR3 contains 13 residues.

The chain joins TRBV4-1 to TRBJ1-5; the match to TRBD1 covers 10 bases. The CDR3 totals 17 residues. V lost 3 bases to trimming and J lost 1 base; unmatched junction nucleotides: 6. Germline V lookup: CDR1 MGHRA, CDR2 YSYEKL. CDR3 nucleotide sequence: TGCGCCAGCAGCCATGGTTCGGGACAGGGGAGCAATCAGCCCCAGCATTTT. It specifies CASSHGSGQGSNQPQHF.

The chain recombines TRBV5-1 with TRBJ1-2; D unresolved. V dropped 2 bases and J dropped 3 bases, with 17 bases sitting between them. The CDR3 spans 16 residues. Germline V CDR1 and CDR2: SGHRS, YFSETQ. The CDR3 loop is CASSFYFGEQDYGYTF. CDR3 bases: TGCGCCAGCAGCTTTTATTTTGGGGAGCAGGACTATGGCTACACCTTC.

The V call is TRBV6-1, the J call TRBJ2-7; 11 nucleotides match TRBD1. Germline trimming cut 6 bases from V and 2 bases from J; bases unmatched to any gene: 0. The CDR3 has 13 residues. Germline lookup yields CDR1 MNHNS and CDR2 SASEGT. CDR3 coding DNA: TGTGCCAGCAGGGGACAGGGGGCCTACGAGCAGTACGTC. It encodes CASRGQGAYEQYV.

This rearrangement joins TRBV13 to TRBJ2-2, with D possibly being TRBD2 (6 bases). CDR3 length: 16 amino acids. Germline V gene data show CDR1 as PRHDT and CDR2 as FYEKMQ (reference sequence). The V gene lost 1 base and the J gene lost 3 bases, with 12 bases spanning the gap. This CDR3 is CASSLEGREDTGELFF. The CDR3 nucleotides are TGTGCCAGCAGCTTAGAGGGCAGGGAGGACACCGGGGAGCTGTTTTTT.